Listed here are 21 T cell receptor beta chains from one sample, sequenced in a study of CD8 T cells in ankylosing spondylitis listed by TCRdb under 2017. The method was 5' RACE. The sequencing machine was an Illumina HiSeq 2500. Starting from the raw public reads, TCRdb applied fastp trimming at Q25, assembled clones with MiXCR and retained in-frame beta chains. Each CDR3 protein gets just one entry, which takes the most common genes and DNA from the rows behind it. The sample table holds about 300,000 distinct CDR3 sequences, of which 9.5% to 13% were seen once. The ten top clones hold about 10% of the sample. The source material was blood, either unsorted or a sorted T cell fraction (not recorded which). The origin of the receptors is a female donor with ankylosing spondylitis or in good health (not recorded which).

This clonotype has at least ten counts. The junction departs from germline at one end; a sequencing error may be responsible. The V gene is TRBV7-6, the J gene TRBJ1-1, with a weak D call TRBD1 (6 bases). Per germline, CDR1 SGHVS and CDR2 FNYEAQ. CDR3 length equals 17 residues. The chain's CDR3 is CASSLAKGGGGNSEAFF. The CDR3 DNA reads TGTGCCAGCAGCTTAGCCAAGGGGGGGGGAGGGAACTCTGAAGCTTTCTTT. The complete variable domain, with remaining parts taken from reference TRBV7-6 and TRBJ1-1, reads GAGVSQSPRYKVTKRGQDVALRCDPISGHVSLYWYRQALGQGPEFLTYFNYEAQQDKSGLPNDRFSAERPEGSISTLTIQRTEQRDSAMYRCASSLAKGGGGNSEAFFGQGTRLTVV.

The rearrangement uses TRBV2 and TRBJ2-5, with 7 bases identical to TRBD2. The germline CDR1 and CDR2 sequences are SNHLY and FYNNEI. V shed 2 bases, J shed 4 bases, and the junction held 7 bases outside the gene matches. The CDR3 loop spans 15 amino acids. The CDR3 reads CASSETSVGRETQYF. The CDR3 bases are TGTGCCAGCAGTGAAACTAGCGTGGGGCGAGAGACCCAGTACTTC.

V is TRBV20-1 and J is TRBJ1-1; TRBD1 aligns across 7 bases. CDR1 DFQATT and CDR2 SNEGSKA come from the germline V gene (reference sequence). J lost 5 bases, V lost 3 bases, and 12 bases had no gene match. This CDR3 has 15 residues. Here the CDR3 DNA reads TGCAGTGCTAGGGTCGTAAGGGGGCCGGGAACTGAAGCTTTCTTT. It specifies CSARVVRGPGTEAFF.

This clonotype appeared many times. The V call is TRBV27, the J call TRBJ2-7; D uncertain. CDR1 is MNHEY, CDR2 SMNVEV, per germline (reference sequence). The CDR3 runs to 11 residues. V was shortened by 4 bases and J by 6 bases, with 7 bases between the two germline ends. The CDR3 DNA reads TGTGCCAGCAGTTCTTCCGGCGAGCAGTACTTC. It is translated as CASSSSGEQYF.

This clonotype was counted between two and nine times. The chain combines TRBV7-9 with TRBJ1-6; 9 bases are a match to TRBD1. The CDR3 loop spans 17 amino acids. CDR1 SEHNR and CDR2 FQNEAQ come from the germline V gene (reference sequence). With V trimmed by 0 bases and J by 5 bases, 5 bases remained unmatched. In DNA form, the CDR3 reads TGTGCCAGCAGCTTAGCAACAGGGGGCGCCAATAATTCACCCCTCCACTTT. It encodes CASSLATGGANNSPLHF.

This clonotype was picked up many times. V is TRBV20-1 and J is TRBJ2-3; 9 positions match TRBD2. This CDR3 comprises 14 residues. V was pared by 4 bases and J by 0 bases, with 2 bases of the junction left unmatched. The germline CDR1 and CDR2 sequences are DFQATT and SNEGSKA (reference sequence). CDR3 residues: CSATSGESTDTQYF. CDR3 sequence (DNA): TGCAGTGCTACTAGCGGGGAGAGCACAGATACGCAGTATTTT.

At least ten counts were recorded for this clonotype. The rearrangement links TRBV7-6 to TRBJ1-6; the match to TRBD1 covers 10 bases. From germline, CDR1 is SGHVS and CDR2 FNYEAQ. The CDR3 extends over 15 amino acids. The ends lost 3 bases at V and 6 bases at J; junction bases unmatched: 2. CDR3 coding DNA: TGTGCCAGCAGCTTGAGGACAGGGGGTAATTCACCCCTCCACTTT. Protein sequence: CASSLRTGGNSPLHF.

This clonotype has just a few counts. This could be a read error, since a much larger clone is one nucleotide away. The J gene is TRBJ1-5, the V gene TRBV20-1; 12 bases line up with TRBD1. Germline CDR1 reads DFQATT; CDR2 reads SNEGSKA (reference sequence). The CDR3 is made up of 16 amino acids. The CDR3 region is CCARDPGQGASQPQHF. CDR3 DNA: TGCTGTGCTAGAGATCCGGGACAGGGGGCTTCTCAGCCCCAGCATTTT.

This clonotype was seen many times. J is TRBJ2-3 and V is TRBV20-1; 16 bases are a match to TRBD2. This CDR3 has 17 residues. Germline V lookup: CDR1 DFQATT, CDR2 SNEGSKA (reference sequence). The J segment lost 3 bases and the V segment lost 5 bases, leaving 8 bases of the junction unmatched. The CDR3 region has the DNA TGCAGTGCTGTACCGGGACTAGCGGGGGGGCGGACAGATACGCAGTATTTT. This translates into CSAVPGLAGGRTDTQYF.

This clonotype showed up many times. The chain has TRBV12-3 or TRBV12-4 and TRBJ2-1; TRBD2 aligns across 12 bases. With V trimmed by 6 bases and J by 1 base, 1 base remained unmatched. The CDR3 totals 15 residues. The CDR3 region has the DNA TGTGCCAGCAGCACTAGCGGGAGGTCCTACAATGAGCAGTTCTTC. Protein sequence: CASSTSGRSYNEQFF.

Ten or more counts support this clonotype. The chain employs TRBV12-3 or TRBV12-4 and TRBJ2-3, with 7 bases aligning to TRBD2. Trimming at V came to 8 bases and at J to 0 bases, leaving 5 bases not matched to a gene. This CDR3 comprises 14 residues. The CDR3 spells CASGDYLSTDTQYF. CDR3 in DNA: TGTGCCAGCGGGGACTACCTTAGCACAGATACGCAGTATTTT.

A remark on this clonotype: This sequence may be a read error, since a much larger clone differs from it by one base. The chain carries TRBV29-1 and TRBJ1-1; D call uncertain. The CDR3 contains 12 residues. Germline V lookup: CDR1 SQVTM, CDR2 ANQGSEA. The CDR3 here is CRAWFLNTEAFF. CDR3 nucleotide sequence: TGCCGCGCCTGGTTCTTGAACACTGAAGCTTTCTTT.

This clonotype was observed many times. The chain recombines TRBV12-3 or TRBV12-4 with TRBJ2-2; D gene ambiguous. The CDR3 spans 15 residues. Trimming took off 1 base at V and 0 bases at J, with 6 bases between the two ends. In DNA form, the CDR3 reads TGTGCCAGCAGTTTAGGACGTGCGAACACCGGGGAGCTGTTTTTT. Its protein product is CASSLGRANTGELFF.

A remark on this clonotype: A read error may explain this, as a much larger clone is one base away. Given the absence of the conserved phenylalanine or tryptophan at the CDR3 end, a read error is likely. V and J are TRBV6-5 and TRBJ2-2; tentatively, D is TRBD2 (6 bases). Between the trimmed V and J ends, which lost 0 bases and 3 bases, there was a span of 8 bases. The CDR3 extends over 15 amino acids. The V gene's germline CDR1 is MNHEY and CDR2 SVGAGI. The CDR3 region is CASSYSGGYTGELFL. The CDR3 DNA follows: TGTGCCAGCAGTTACTCGGGAGGTTACACCGGGGAGCTGTTTCTT.

The table lists this clonotype with many counts. This rearrangement joins TRBV2 to TRBJ1-1; no definite D call. This CDR3 has 13 residues. Germline V CDR1 and CDR2: SNHLY, FYNNEI. With 7 bases removed from V and 3 bases from J, the gap between germline ends came to 12 bases. The CDR3 DNA follows: TGTGCCAGCACATGGGGTTTAGACACTGAAGCTTTCTTT. The encoded protein is CASTWGLDTEAFF.

There are many counts of this clonotype. The CDR3 DNA follows: TGTGCCAGCAGCTTAAGAACTAGCTACGAGCAGTACTTC. Translating it yields CASSLRTSYEQYF. This sequence joins TRBV7-2 and TRBJ2-7; maybe TRBD2 (5 bases). This CDR3 spans 13 amino acids. Germline CDR1 and CDR2: SGHTA and FQGNSA. V lost 2 bases and J 3 bases, leaving 8 bases between the germline ends.

This clonotype was found many times. The V gene is TRBV6-1, the J gene TRBJ2-4, with D maybe TRBD2 (5 bases). V was trimmed by 10 bases and J by 1 base, leaving 11 bases between them. This CDR3 is 13 amino acids long. Per germline, CDR1 MNHNS and CDR2 SASEGT. This CDR3 is CATVANAKNIQYF. The CDR3 nucleotides read TGTGCCACCGTAGCGAACGCCAAAAACATTCAGTACTTC.

This clonotype was recorded many times. The J gene is TRBJ2-3, the V gene TRBV15, with TRBD2 matching 12 bases. Germline-derived CDR1 and CDR2 are LNHNV and YYDKDF (reference sequence). V gave up 5 bases and J gave up 2 bases; unmatched junction bases: 11. This CDR3 has 18 amino acids. CDR3 sequence reads: CATSLTTSGSGITDTQYF. CDR3 sequence (DNA): TGTGCCACCAGCTTAACGACTAGCGGGAGTGGAATCACAGATACGCAGTATTTT. The variable domain in full, with the rest retrieved from reference TRBV15 and TRBJ2-3, is DAMVIQNPRYQVTQFGKPVTLSCSQTLNHNVMYWYQQKSSQAPKLLFHYYDKDFNNEADTPDNFQSRRPNTSFCFLDIRSPGLGDTAMYLCATSLTTSGSGITDTQYFGPGTRLTVL.

Of note for this clonotype: At one end the junction does not follow the germline gene, possibly because of a read error. The CDR3 loop reads CASSFRLQEIQYF. CDR3 in DNA: TGCGCCAGCAGCTTTCGACTCCAAGAGATCCAGTACTTC. This chain uses TRBV5-1 with TRBJ2-5; D gene uncertain. The length of the CDR3 is 13 residues. Germline values: CDR1 SGHRS, CDR2 YFSETQ.

J is TRBJ2-5 and V is TRBV6-1; no clear D. The CDR3 covers 14 residues. The germline V and J ends were trimmed by 8 bases and 1 base, with 14 bases remaining between them. CDR1 is MNHNS and CDR2 is SASEGT in the germline V gene. CDR3 DNA sequence: TGTGCCAGCCATGAATCTCGGGTCCAAGAGACCCAGTACTTC. This gives the protein CASHESRVQETQYF.

The table lists this clonotype with a few counts. V and J are TRBV27 and TRBJ2-1, with D uncertain. The V gene's germline CDR1 is MNHEY and CDR2 SMNVEV (reference sequence). The CDR3 is made up of 14 amino acids. Deletions cut 4 bases from V and 6 bases from J, with 13 bases between. This chain's CDR3 is CASSSQSWGNEQFF. The CDR3 DNA sequence: TGTGCCAGCAGTTCCCAGTCATGGGGCAATGAGCAGTTCTTC.